This record covers a single T cell receptor (beta chain). Its specific antigen is unknown. Base qualities are not at hand, and no much larger clone is one base apart. This entry belongs to a study of cytomegalovirus exposure and HLA in healthy donors (TCRdb year 2017). For the study in its entirety: An earlier analysis of approximately 640 of the donors reported 250 to 350 Gb of sequence data and some 120 million unique TCR beta sequences from 150 million to 200 million T cells. About 300 gigabases of sequencing data and 91 million or so unique TCR sequences made up an early release that covered nearly 650 HLA-typed donors. Of the roughly 400 genotyped donors, approximately 82% fell in the genetic ancestry cluster associated with self-reported Caucasian donors. The aim of the study was to test whether cataloging public T cell receptors could identify signatures of past pathogen exposure. The T cell repertoires of 666 subjects were profiled by immunosequencing and related to cytomegalovirus serostatus. Along with the roughly 710-subject first cohort, a separate validation cohort of about 110 different subjects was used. The study combined high-throughput TCR immunosequencing, statistical association of individual TCRs with disease status, and machine learning to predict cytomegalovirus infection status. A later analysis re-analyzed previously published TCR beta repertoires from approximately 670 donors and added high-resolution HLA genotyping to study TCR occurrence patterns. Rather than drawing on any new phenotypic data, the later analysis identified candidate immune exposures from TCR beta sequences and the way those sequences occurred across donors. An earlier analysis of 587 of the donors used high-throughput TCR beta sequencing to judge whether each TCR beta V gene segment behaved as functional or pseudogenic. Alongside the repertoire data, information on donor age, sex, ethnicity and CMV serostatus was compiled. A later genetic analysis took genome-wide SNP genotypes for about 60% of the roughly 670 donors and used that subset as a discovery cohort. Every repertoire in the discovery cohort had been generated on one and the same sequencing platform. Both class I and class II loci were covered by HLA typing, at four-digit resolution. Typing coverage differed by locus: A, B, C, DRB1 and DQB1 were typed in roughly 620-640 donors, DQA1 in 522, DPA1 in approximately 600, and DPB1 in 450 to 490. Roughly five DR-DQ haplotypes were treated as single units for association and clustering because of strong linkage in the cohort. Across 300 to 500 genotyped donors of the cohort, an average of about 220,000 unique TCR beta nucleotide sequences per donor were sequenced, and approximately 17% of those sequences were non-productive. What the study reported, not specific to this receptor: In an earlier analysis of under 600 of the donors, most TCR beta V segments were observed in productive rearrangements about 90% or about 30% of the time, broadly matching IMGT annotations. Across donors, most TCR sequences were observed very rarely, whereas some public TCRs were present in many individuals. Compared with the roughly 700-donor mean, donors in an Asian-associated ancestry cluster had fewer N-insertions in productive TCRs, according to a later genetic analysis. In vitro tests confirmed that three of the cytomegalovirus-associated TCR beta chains recognize cytomegalovirus antigens. According to a later analysis, TCR association rates differed among HLA loci, with DRB1 alleles showing the most associated TCRs and HLA-C alleles showing the fewest. Presence/absence analyses assumed roughly uniform sequencing depth across donors, an assumption that may not hold. A further reported finding was that TCR beta sequences accurately predicted the HLA-A and HLA-B alleles for most subjects in the first cohort. A cluster of highly shared sequence variants was judged likely to represent a technical artifact of the sequencing pipeline. In a later analysis, 16,951 TCR beta sequences were associated with specific HLA alleles at a false discovery rate of 0.05. Linkage disequilibrium might explain the correlated functional status among segregating V segments, but an unknown experimental factor could not be ruled out. Because HLA typing was unavailable for some donors at each locus, only the typed subset was used in association tests. The authors suggested that the approach could potentially be extended to other disease states and immunological phenotypes. When HLA alleles, especially DR and DQ, strongly co-occurred, TCR associations were difficult to assign to individual alleles. CMV serostatus was the only immune exposure information available for the cohort. V-gene and J-gene trimming of TCR beta chains was associated with a missense DCLRE1C variant in a later genetic analysis, and the association was replicated in an independent cohort. Seventeen rarely observed V segments, including chromosome 9 orphons, were excluded from the earlier analysis of some 590 of the donors because counts were too low. This cohort had only TCR beta chains sequenced, and the lack of alpha or paired-chain data limited which features could be detected. A later analysis found that most CMV-associated TCR beta chains appeared HLA-restricted, with HLA associations seemingly driven largely by CMV exposure. According to a later analysis, parvovirus B19, influenza, CMV and Epstein-Barr virus appeared linked to several top co-occurrence clusters. The classifier was reported to diagnose cytomegalovirus status with high specificity and sensitivity in both the original and validation cohorts. The study listed approximately 150 TCR beta chains as associated with cytomegalovirus. Compared with equally common non-associated chains, HLA-associated TCR beta chains in a later analysis were more clonally expanded and had lower generation probabilities.

The cohort comprised hundreds of healthy bone marrow donors. At the time of sampling, every cohort member was nominally healthy, though immune exposures that went unrecorded were likely present. The donor was CMV seronegative and belonged to the group of 350 to 400 seronegative cohort members. A peripheral blood sample was provided by each donor, and peripheral blood mononuclear cells were used for TCR beta sequencing. Genomic DNA extraction from the blood cell samples was performed with the Qiagen DNeasy Blood Extraction Kit. The protocol used for the library was the immunoSEQ multiplex PCR assay. The multiplex PCR relied on a mix of 60 forward primers for TCR Vbeta segments and 13 reverse primers for TCR Jbeta segments. A multiplex PCR assay on genomic DNA amplified the CDR3 region of rearranged TCR beta genes. On the Illumina HiSeq System, the amplified TCR beta libraries were sequenced as 87-base-pair reads. The original pipeline was this. A later analysis counted approximately 74 million unique TCR beta chains across the 550 to 800 repertoires, and approximately 11 million of these chains were shared by at least two donors. Raw reads were error-corrected and collapsed into unique sequences by a nearest-neighbor algorithm in which closely related sequences were merged to remove PCR and sequencing errors. To assign V, D and J gene segments, CDR3 sequences were aligned to IMGT reference sequences. Each retained sequence needed at least a six-nucleotide match to both a V gene segment and a J gene segment. A rearrangement was called productive if the CDR3 had no stop codons and remained in frame with V and J, and every other rearrangement was called non-productive. CDR3 was defined according to IMGT convention as the region running from the second conserved V-encoded cysteine to the conserved J-encoded phenylalanine. In an earlier analysis of just under 600 of the donors, sequences lacking an unambiguous match to a single V gene segment were excluded. In an earlier analysis of 587 of the donors, V segments were called functional above 56.7% productive rearrangements and were called segregating when the between-donor standard deviation exceeded 5%. A statistical classification framework was built to diagnose cytomegalovirus status from the catalog of TCR beta chain sequences. In a later analysis, TCR nucleotide sequences were compared against IMGT/GENE-DB human TR gene sequences so that V and J genes could be assigned. The TCRdist pipeline was used in a later analysis to assign CDR3 sequences and most-parsimonious VDJ recombination scenarios. In a later analysis, each TCR beta chain was defined by its CDR3 amino acid sequence together with its V-gene family, and reads lacking a unique V-gene family were excluded. In a later analysis, fewer than 600 highly shared, low-generation-probability nucleotide sequences were removed to address suspected cross-contamination and a sequencing artifact. In a later analysis, a clonal expansion index was calculated for each public chain from normalized within-repertoire ranks of inferred template counts. In a later analysis, generation probabilities were computed with a VDJ recombination model fitted to out-of-frame rearrangements, and the resulting probabilities were checked against IGoR. Hypergeometric tests were used in a later analysis to score TCR-TCR, TCR-HLA and TCR-CMV co-occurrence, with a repertoire-size bias correction applied to the TCR pairs. In a later analysis, false discovery rates were estimated by permuting HLA or CMV assignments 20 times. A later analysis grouped co-occurring TCRs with DBSCAN, adding TCRdist sequence similarity when clustering within HLA-allele-positive subsets. Co-occurrence clustering excluded repertoires with fewer than 30,000 or more than 120,000 public chains, plus five with anomalous nucleotide sharing. Not all clones reach the TCRdb copy of this immuneACCESS table, which keeps in-frame sequences only. Checked studies attribute under half of the gap to unresolved V genes and leave the rest unexplained. V, J and clone size reflect that table, while D and trimming were determined from the DNA. The sample table records 150,000 to 200,000 clones; 87% of these occur just once. The top ten constitute about 1% of the sample.

Sequenced sample: PBMCs. The TCR comes from a boy aged 2 to 10 in good health and CMV-seronegative.

The nucleotides are TGTGCCTGGAGCCGCAGGGGGCAAGGTTCACCCCTCCACTTT. It specifies CAWSRRGQGSPLHF. The rearrangement combines TRBV30 with TRBJ1-6; 8 junctional bases match TRBD1. The germline V gene (reference sequence) gives CDR1 as GTSNPN and CDR2 as SVGIG. Compared with germline, V lacks 3 bases and J lacks 9 bases; bases without a gene match: 7. The CDR3 runs 14 residues from the cysteine to the phenylalanine. The sequence is cut down to CDR3 DNA, 42 bases in frame from base 1.